A single sample is the source of the 9 T cell receptor beta chains below, sequenced in a study of blood T cells in healthy people across ages. The authors ran a second PCR of roughly 6 to 12 cycles using a sample-barcoded 5' primer and a J-beta primer mix. TCRdb fed the 5' RACE reads into MiXCR, producing one record per CDR3 protein. In the table there are 600,000 or so distinct CDR3 sequences, roughly 31% of which are singletons. The sequencing sample was made of blood. Receptor source: a woman older than 75 in good health.

The chain combines TRBV11-2 with TRBJ2-4, with D perhaps matching TRBD1 or TRBD2 (5 bases each). CDR3 length: 15 amino acids. Germline V lookup: CDR1 SGHAT, CDR2 FQNNGV. The V and J ends lost 3 bases and 7 bases respectively, with 16 bases between them. As DNA, the CDR3 is TGTGCCAGCAGCTTTCCGGGACGCAAAAGGAACATTCAGTACTTC. It encodes CASSFPGRKRNIQYF.

This clonotype was seen only a few times. The V gene is TRBV2, the J gene TRBJ2-7; 7 bases line up with TRBD1. The CDR3 runs to 13 residues. Trimming took 5 bases from V and 5 from J; bases not matched to a gene: 6. Germline CDR1 reads SNHLY; CDR2 reads FYNNEI. The CDR3: CASSRQGGHEQYF. The CDR3 DNA sequence: TGTGCCAGCAGTCGACAGGGTGGCCACGAGCAGTACTTC.

With respect to this clonotype: At one end, the junction sequence differs from germline, possibly due to a read error. The V call is TRBV7-9, the J call TRBJ1-1; 8 bases fit TRBD1. The CDR3 covers 15 residues. Per the germline V gene, CDR1 is SEHNR and CDR2 is FQNEAQ (reference sequence). The CDR3 DNA sequence: TGTCCCAGCAGCCCCCGGACAGGGAGGAGGACTGAAGCTTTCTTT. This sequence encodes CPSSPRTGRRTEAFF. The complete variable domain, with remaining parts taken from reference TRBV7-9 and TRBJ1-1, reads DTGVSQNPRHKITKRGQNVTFRCDPISEHNRLYWYRQTLGQGPEFLTYFQNEAQLEKSRLLSDRFSAERPKGSFSTLEIQRTEQGDSAMYLCPSSPRTGRRTEAFFGQGTRLTVV.

In its sample, this clonotype was seen many times. DNA of the CDR3: TGCAGTGCTAGAGATCCGGCAGGGAACATTCAGTACTTC. Residues: CSARDPAGNIQYF. This chain uses TRBV20-1 with TRBJ2-4, with D perhaps TRBD1 (5 bases). Per germline, CDR1 DFQATT and CDR2 SNEGSKA (reference sequence). The V gene lost 0 bases and the J gene lost 7 bases, with 10 bases spanning the gap. The CDR3 is 13 amino acids.

The V gene is TRBV27, the J gene TRBJ2-1, with TRBD1 matching over 7 bases. Germline lookup yields CDR1 MNHEY and CDR2 SMNVEV (reference sequence). The CDR3 extends over 15 amino acids. V shed 0 bases and J 9 bases; nucleotides not matched to a gene: 8. As DNA, the CDR3 is TGTGCCAGCAGTTTATCCAGGACAGGCCTCACTGAGCAGTTCTTC. Amino acids: CASSLSRTGLTEQFF.

This clonotype was detected many times. The chain joins TRBV10-3 to TRBJ1-1; 10 bases are a match to TRBD1. From germline, CDR1 is ENHRY and CDR2 SYGVKD. The CDR3 runs to 15 residues. The junction had 6 bases not matched to a gene; V was cut back by 4 bases and J by 4 bases. The CDR3 loop is CAISGTGGLGTEAFF. DNA for the CDR3: TGTGCCATCAGTGGGACAGGGGGATTAGGCACTGAAGCTTTCTTT.

This clonotype was counted at least ten times. V is TRBV27 and J is TRBJ1-5; no reliable D call. Germline V gene lookup returns CDR1 MNHEY and CDR2 SMNVEV (reference sequence). The CDR3 sequence is 13 residues long. V was pared by 6 bases and J by 4 bases, with 10 bases between. The CDR3 protein is CASSQRKNQPQHF. The CDR3 DNA reads TGTGCCAGCAGCCAGCGTAAAAATCAGCCCCAGCATTTT.

Note on this clonotype: This sequence may be a read error, since a much larger clone differs from it by one base. The chain combines TRBV20-1 with TRBJ2-4, with 8 bases aligning to TRBD2. The CDR3 runs to 14 residues. V lost 4 bases, J lost 13 bases, and 15 bases stayed unmatched. Germline CDR1 DFQATT, CDR2 SNEGSKA (reference sequence). The CDR3 DNA reads TGCAGTGCTAAGGGACTAGGGGATGGAAAAGAGCAGTACTTC. Amino acid sequence: CSAKGLGDGKEQYF.

This clonotype has only a few counts. The J gene is TRBJ1-6, the V gene TRBV25-1, with 11 bases identical to TRBD1. CDR3 size: 14 residues. The V and J ends lost 6 bases and 10 bases, in that order; junction bases with no gene match: 5. The germline gives CDR1 MGHDK, CDR2 SYGVNS. The CDR3, as DNA: TGTGCCAGCAGGGCCCGGACAGGGGGCTCACCCCTCCACTTT. This sequence encodes CASRARTGGSPLHF.